This is a list of T cell receptor beta chains from one sample in a study of response to subunit inactivated influenza vaccine. TCRdb recomputed calls from the RT-PCR reads with MiXCR, one row per CDR3 protein. The sample has about 830,000 distinct CDR3 sequences; about 18% are singletons. The source material was PBMCs from blood, sampled 5 to 6 days after vaccination. The receptors were gathered from a man over 45 who received an inactivated influenza vaccine. Both conserved end residues are part of each CDR3. A D gene is named only where the DNA matches it firmly. The size of a clone is reported for some rows only, either as once, few or many, or as a class for expanded clones.

>TRBV29-1|many|TRBD2|TRBJ2-1
TGCAGCGTGGTAACCGGGGGGAATGAGCAGTTCTTC
CSVVTGGNEQFF
>TRBV12-3/TRBV12-4|-|-|TRBJ2-7
TGTGCCAGCAGTTCCCAACCTCCCGCCTACGAGCAGTACTTC
CASSSQPPAYEQYF
>TRBV24-1|many|-|TRBJ2-7
TGTGCCACCAGTGATCTCGGAGGGGGCGGCGAGCAGTACTTC
CATSDLGGGGEQYF
>TRBV20-1|few|TRBD1|TRBJ2-7
TGCAGTGCTAGAGCGGGGACAGGGGGGGGCTACGAGCAGTACTTC
CSARAGTGGGYEQYF
>TRBV7-6|few|TRBD1|TRBJ2-5
TGTGCCAGCAGCTTAGCGTCTGGGACAGGGAGGCCGGAGACCCAGTACTTC
CASSLASGTGRPETQYF
>TRBV7-2|-|-|TRBJ2-1
TGTGCCAGCAGCTTACTTCAGGCCTACAATGAGCAGTTCTTC
CASSLLQAYNEQFF
>TRBV6-5|-|-|TRBJ2-3
TGTGCCAGCAGTTATGGTTTAAACTCCATCCACACAGATACGCAGTATTTT
CASSYGLNSIHTDTQYF
>TRBV21-1|few|-|TRBJ1-1
TGTGCCAGCAGCAAAACTAAGGGCGTAAACACTGAAGCTTTCTTT
CASSKTKGVNTEAFF
>TRBV10-3|-|TRBD1|TRBJ1-4
TGTGCCATCAGCGGGACAGGGGGGAAGAATGAAAAACTGTTTTTT
CAISGTGGKNEKLFF
>TRBV12-3/TRBV12-4|many|-|TRBJ2-7
TGTGCCAGCAGTTTATTAATAACCCAGTACTTC
CASSLLITQYF
>TRBV5-1|few|-|TRBJ2-7
TGCGCCAGCAGCTTGGGTAACAGGGTAGAGTACGAGCAGTACTTC
CASSLGNRVEYEQYF
>TRBV15|-|-|TRBJ2-5
TGTGCCACCAGCACTCGTCTGGGGGCCGAGACCCAGTACTTC
CATSTRLGAETQYF
>TRBV13|-|TRBD1|TRBJ2-1
TGTGCCAGCAGCACAAGGGACAGGGCCTCCTACAATGAGCAGTTCTTC
CASSTRDRASYNEQFF
>TRBV28|few|-|TRBJ1-2
TGTGCCAGCAGTTTCTCGGACACGGCCTCTTATGGCTACACCTTC
CASSFSDTASYGYTF
>TRBV12-3/TRBV12-4|few|-|TRBJ2-1
TGTGCCAGCAGTCAGGGGGGGTTGAATGAGCAGTTCTTC
CASSQGGLNEQFF
>TRBV7-8|-|-|TRBJ2-1
TGTGCCAGCAGCTTAGCACCCGGGACTTCGGAGCAGTTCTTC
CASSLAPGTSEQFF
>TRBV18|-|-|TRBJ1-2
TGTGCCAGCTCACTGAATGCGTTACCGGAGCTGAACTATGGCTACACCTTC
CASSLNALPELNYGYTF
>TRBV4-2|few|TRBD2|TRBJ2-3
TGTGCCAGCAGCCAAGAGGGAAGCGGGGGGGCAGATACGCAGTATTTT
CASSQEGSGGADTQYF